These T cell receptor beta chains were read from a single sample in a study of persistence of HIV-infected CD4 T cells. Sequenced by immunoSEQ multiplex PCR; TCRdb stores in-frame clones only, minus some. The sample lists about 46,000 clones; around 89% were seen once. Their recognized antigens are unknown. The material sequenced was CD4+ T cells sorted from PBMCs after approximately 20-hour stimulation, taken from a patient who received antiretroviral therapy. The receptors shown here come from an adult woman with HIV who was CMV-seropositive. Each CDR3 is given without its conserved first and last residue.

TRBJ2-3	TRBV7-8	ASSLDQAGGPDTQY
TRBJ2-2	TRBV5-4	ASSTPRGGRNTGELF
TRBJ1-1	TRBV29-1	SAEDRGTEAF
TRBJ2-2	TRBV11-3	ASSKGTGELF
TRBJ1-3	TRBV13	ASSLVGAGGKGTNTIY
TRBJ1-1	TRBV20-1	SAVRTEAF
TRBJ2-5	TRBV6-5	ASSSRGLAGGATQH
TRBJ1-5	TRBV6-1	ASSDRGNQPQH
TRBJ2-5	TRBV5-1	ASSQRTGGGETQY
TRBJ1-2	TRBV30	AWSARDSLYYGYT
TRBJ2-2	TRBV7-2	ASSTRGPNTGELF
TRBJ1-2	TRBV30	AWSLDLYGYT
TRBJ1-2	TRBV18	ASSAGTGARYGYT
TRBJ1-3	TRBV7-8	ASSPRQGLSSGNTIY
TRBJ2-5	TRBV5-1	ASSFGQGGSETQY
TRBJ2-1	TRBV15	ATAPPGQLYNEQF
TRBJ1-2	TRBV5-4	ASSLVPGDHGYT
TRBJ1-2	TRBV25-1	ASSGLEDRTYGYT
TRBJ1-2	TRBV3-1/TRBV3-2	ASSQSTGRYGYT
TRBJ2-5	TRBV7-9	ASSARTGEETQY